The rows below give T cell receptor beta chains drawn from one sample of a study of shared T cell receptors in the human thymus. Data came from immunoSEQ multiplex PCR; TCRdb stores just in-frame clones and leaves some out. The sample comprises under 850,000 clones, 70% to 90% of which are singletons, and roughly 0.0097% rests with the top ten. This same sample was also taken into another study, of human thymus T cells.

Sequenced material: thymocytes. The receptors were sampled from a boy in the first two years of life with a congenital heart defect. CDR3s include the opening cysteine and the closing phenylalanine or tryptophan. Each record gives: D gene, V gene, clone size, J gene, CDR3 DNA, CDR3 protein. The D gene is left open where the match is weak. Rows may omit the clone size; those that give it use once, few, many or a size class.

TRBD2	TRBV7-7	-	TRBJ2-1	TGTGCTAGCAGCTCCGTAGCGGGCGGGAGCCCCTACAATGAGCAGTTCTTC	CASSSVAGGSPYNEQFF
TRBD2	TRBV15	-	TRBJ2-1	TGTGCCACCAGCAGAGATCGGAGGGCGGGACTAGCGGGACCTATCTCCTACAATGAGCAGTTCTTC	CATSRDRRAGLAGPISYNEQFF
TRBD2	TRBV27	-	TRBJ2-7	TGTGCCAGCAGTTTAACCGGACTAGCGGGAGGGCACGAGCAGTACTTC	CASSLTGLAGGHEQYF
-	TRBV29-1	-	TRBJ2-5	TGCAGCGTTCAACAGGGTTGGGGGCAAGAGACCCAGTACTTC	CSVQQGWGQETQYF
TRBD2	TRBV11-2	-	TRBJ2-3	TGTGCCAGCAGCTCCCTAGCGGGCGCCACAGATACGCAGTATTTT	CASSSLAGATDTQYF
TRBD2	TRBV4-1	-	TRBJ2-7	TGCGCCAGCAGCCCCACCTCCTGGCTAAATCTAGCGGGAGCGGGCTTGTACGAGCAGTACTTC	CASSPTSWLNLAGAGLYEQYF
-	TRBV25-1	-	TRBJ2-3	TGTGCCAGCAGAGCCAGGGTGTCGTTCACAGATACGCAGTATTTT	CASRARVSFTDTQYF
TRBD1	TRBV4-1	-	TRBJ1-4	TGCGCCAGCAGCCAAGAACTCGGCGGGACAGGGAAAGAAAAACTGTTTTTT	CASSQELGGTGKEKLFF
-	TRBV19	-	TRBJ2-3	TGTGCCAGCCATCGGGGGGATACGCAGTATTTT	CASHRGDTQYF
-	TRBV19	-	TRBJ1-5	TGTGCCAGTAGTGTCGGGGGGCCCCAGCATTTT	CASSVGGPQHF
-	TRBV19	once	TRBJ2-1	TGTGCCACCCGCGGACTGGCCTACAATGAGCAGTTCTTC	CATRGLAYNEQFF
-	TRBV7-2	-	TRBJ1-2	TGTGCCAGCAGCTTAGCTTACAGGGTCTATGGCTACACCTTC	CASSLAYRVYGYTF
TRBD1	TRBV10-3	once	TRBJ2-1	TGTGCCATGATTGACAGGGTAGGCGAGCAGTTCTTC	CAMIDRVGEQFF
TRBD2	TRBV6-6	-	TRBJ2-1	TGTGCCAGCAGTTACTCCGGCGGGAGGGCCTTCAATGAGCAGTTCTTC	CASSYSGGRAFNEQFF
TRBD1	TRBV27	-	TRBJ2-7	TGTGCCAGCAGTTTACTGCCGGGACAGGGACAAGCGCAGTACTTC	CASSLLPGQGQAQYF
TRBD2	TRBV4-3	-	TRBJ2-1	TGCGCCAGCAGCCAAGATGATCTAGCGGTTTACAATGAGCAGTTCTTC	CASSQDDLAVYNEQFF
-	TRBV7-6	-	TRBJ1-4	TGTGCCAGCAGCTTAGGGGGCTATAAAGAAAAACTGTTTTTT	CASSLGGYKEKLFF
-	TRBV9	-	TRBJ1-2	TGTGCCAGCAGCGTAGTATCCAGGGTCGAGGGCTACACCTTC	CASSVVSRVEGYTF
-	TRBV4-3	-	TRBJ2-1	TGCGCCAGCAGCCTATTAAAGGGGGCTAGCGTTACAACCTCCTACAATGAGCAGTTCTTC	CASSLLKGASVTTSYNEQFF
-	TRBV7-2	-	TRBJ1-1	TGTGCCAGCAGCCCCAACGGGGGCACTGAAGCTTTCTTT	CASSPNGGTEAFF
TRBD1	TRBV19	-	TRBJ1-2	TGTGCCAGTAGTCAACACCGGGACAGGGGAAGCTATGGCTACACCTTC	CASSQHRDRGSYGYTF
TRBD2	TRBV5-4	-	TRBJ2-1	TGTGCCAGCAGCTTGGCGACCCCGCAGCAGACTAGCGGGAGGGGAGATGAGCAGTTCTTC	CASSLATPQQTSGRGDEQFF
TRBD1	TRBV7-8	-	TRBJ2-1	TGTGCCAGCAGCTCGGCCAGGGGGCATGAGCAGTTCTTC	CASSSARGHEQFF
TRBD1	TRBV5-4	-	TRBJ2-1	TGTGCCAGCAGCCCCACAGGGGGCAAAAACAATGAGCAGTTCTTC	CASSPTGGKNNEQFF
TRBD1	TRBV7-8	-	TRBJ1-4	TGTGCCAGCAGCTTAGCCCACGACAGGGAAAGAACAACTAATGAAAAACTGTTTTTT	CASSLAHDRERTTNEKLFF
-	TRBV2	-	TRBJ1-2	TGTGCCAGCAGGGACTCTCGGATATGGGGCTACACCTTC	CASRDSRIWGYTF
-	TRBV6-4	-	TRBJ1-2	TGTGCCAGCAGTGACGGGGGAGGCCCCTATGGCTACACCTTC	CASSDGGGPYGYTF
-	TRBV5-1	-	TRBJ2-7	TGCGCCAGCAGCCATGGACAGATACACGGGTACGAGCAGTACTTC	CASSHGQIHGYEQYF
-	TRBV5-8	once	TRBJ2-1	TGTGCCAGCAGTTCCACAGGTCTCCCCTCCTACAATGAGCAGTTCTTC	CASSSTGLPSYNEQFF
-	TRBV9	-	TRBJ1-3	TGTGCCAGCAGCGTTGGGACATGGACATTTGGAAACACCATATATTTT	CASSVGTWTFGNTIYF
TRBD2	TRBV7-2	-	TRBJ2-7	TGTGCCTCCCGGGGAGGGAGCTCCTACGAGCAGTACTTC	CASRGGSSYEQYF
TRBD1	TRBV2	few	TRBJ2-3	TGTGCCAGCAAAGGAGAGACAGGGGTTAGCACAGATACGCAGTATTTT	CASKGETGVSTDTQYF
-	TRBV5-1	-	TRBJ2-1	TGCGCCAGCAGCCCGGGGAGGGGGGGCAATGAGCAGTTCTTC	CASSPGRGGNEQFF
TRBD1	TRBV19	once	TRBJ2-4	TGTGCCAGTAGTATTACCAGGGGGCCCAAAAACATTCAGTACTTC	CASSITRGPKNIQYF
-	TRBV2	-	TRBJ1-3	TGTGCCACCAGTACAGACAGGATCTCTGGAAACACCATATATTTT	CATSTDRISGNTIYF
TRBD2	TRBV5-3	-	TRBJ2-1	TGTGCCAGAAGCCCTGGGACTAGCGGGATTCTGGACAATGAGCAGTTCTTC	CARSPGTSGILDNEQFF
TRBD2	TRBV18	-	TRBJ2-2	TGTGCCAGTTTCACGACTAGCGAGAAAAATAACGCGCGGGTCACCGGGGAGCTGTTTTTT	CASFTTSEKNNARVTGELFF
TRBD1	TRBV27	-	TRBJ2-7	TGTGCCAGCAGCTGTATCGGGACAGGGTGTATCCCCTACGAGCAGTACTTC	CASSCIGTGCIPYEQYF
TRBD1	TRBV15	-	TRBJ1-1	TGTGCCACCGACGGACAGGGAGAGACTGAAGCTTTCTTT	CATDGQGETEAFF
-	TRBV13	-	TRBJ2-1	TGTGCCAGCAGCCTCCGCCGGGACTCGGCAGTCAATGAGCAGTTCTTC	CASSLRRDSAVNEQFF
TRBD2	TRBV27	-	TRBJ2-1	TGTGCCAGCCGGACTAGCGGGAGGAGGTTCAATGAGCAGTTCTTC	CASRTSGRRFNEQFF
-	TRBV10-2	-	TRBJ2-5	TGCGCCAGCAGTGAGTGGGGGCCCGGGGCCCAGTACTTC	CASSEWGPGAQYF
-	TRBV19	-	TRBJ2-2	TGTGCCAGTAGACCTAGCGACACCGGGGAGCTGTTTTTT	CASRPSDTGELFF
TRBD1	TRBV7-9	few	TRBJ2-7	TGTGCCAGCAGCACCGACAGGGATTCCTACGAGCAGTACTTC	CASSTDRDSYEQYF
-	TRBV5-1	-	TRBJ2-6	TGCGCCAGCAGCTTTGAACTATCCCCAGGGTCTGGGGCCAACGTCCTGACTTTC	CASSFELSPGSGANVLTF
TRBD1	TRBV6-5	-	TRBJ1-4	TGTGCCAGCAGTTGCGAGACAGGGACTAATGAAAAACTGTTTTTT	CASSCETGTNEKLFF
TRBD2	TRBV18	-	TRBJ2-3	TGTGCCAGCTCACCCCTCCGTATAGCGGGAGATACAGATACGCAGTATTTT	CASSPLRIAGDTDTQYF
-	TRBV5-6	-	TRBJ2-2	TGTGCCAGCACCCGGAGGGTGGGGGACGACACCGGGGAGCTGTTTTTT	CASTRRVGDDTGELFF
-	TRBV2	-	TRBJ2-5	TGTGCCAGCAGTGAAGTTTACAGTGTCCCGTGGGAGACCCAGTACTTC	CASSEVYSVPWETQYF
-	TRBV6-6	-	TRBJ2-7	TGTGCCAGCAGTGGGCCCTGGGTCCGCACGGGGTACGAGCAGTACTTC	CASSGPWVRTGYEQYF
-	TRBV30	-	TRBJ1-1	TGTGCCTGGAGCTCTTCCGAAGAACAGGGCCGCCGGGTGGGCACTGAAGCTTTCTTT	CAWSSSEEQGRRVGTEAFF
-	TRBV14	-	TRBJ2-1	TGTGCCAGCAGCCAAGGGAGCCTCTCCTACAATGAGCAGTTCTTC	CASSQGSLSYNEQFF
-	TRBV5-1	-	TRBJ2-7	TGTGCCAGTTGGCGGGACCCCAACATCTACGAGCAGTACTTC	CASWRDPNIYEQYF
-	TRBV27	few	TRBJ2-1	TGTGCCAGCAGGAGGCAGCGATCCTCCAATGAGCAGTTCTTC	CASRRQRSSNEQFF
TRBD2	TRBV27	-	TRBJ2-7	TGTGCCAGCAGTTCTGAGCGGGAGTTAAACGACGAGCAGTACTTC	CASSSERELNDEQYF
TRBD1	TRBV28	-	TRBJ1-5	TGTGCCAGCACCCGTGGACAGGAGGCGGGTCAGCCCCAGCATTTT	CASTRGQEAGQPQHF
TRBD1	TRBV6-1	-	TRBJ2-7	TGTGCCAGCAGTTCCGACAGGGGGGTGTACGAGCAGTACTTC	CASSSDRGVYEQYF
TRBD2	TRBV10-3	-	TRBJ2-1	TGTGCCATCGGGGGACTAGCTAAGTGGAGCAATGAGCAGTTCTTC	CAIGGLAKWSNEQFF
TRBD2	TRBV9	-	TRBJ2-3	TGTGCCAGCAGCGTAGTTGTGGGAGGGTCCACAGATACGCAGTATTTT	CASSVVVGGSTDTQYF